This is a list of T cell receptor beta chains from one sample in a study of OX40 agonist ivuxolimab in advanced cancers. The assay was immunoSEQ multiplex PCR, and TCRdb's table has in-frame clones only and misses some. The table includes roughly 56,000 clones, around 89% detected once. This specimen was CD4+ or CD8+ T cells sorted from blood, taken in a trial of the OX40 agonist ivuxolimab. These receptors were collected from an adult with an advanced solid tumor such as melanoma, head and neck, liver or kidney cancer. The CDR3 runs from the conserved cysteine through the conserved F or W. A D gene is named only where the DNA matches it firmly. The listing skips clone size in some rows; elsewhere it reads once, few, many or a size class.

v_call,d_call,cdr3_length,clone_size,j_call,cdr3_aa,cdr3_nt
TRBV19,-,14,-,TRBJ1-6,CASSTAALSSPLHF,TGTGCCAGTAGTACGGCTGCCCTGAGTTCACCCCTCCACTTT
TRBV19,TRBD1,15,-,TRBJ2-5,CASSISAGGWETQYF,TGTGCCAGTAGTATCTCTGCAGGGGGCTGGGAGACCCAGTACTTC
TRBV29-1,-,14,once,TRBJ2-1,CSAPGEREYNEQFF,TGCAGCGCCCCAGGGGAGAGGGAATACAATGAGCAGTTCTTC
TRBV5-6,TRBD1,15,-,TRBJ2-7,CASSPVSGQGGEQYF,TGTGCCAGCAGCCCAGTATCCGGACAGGGAGGCGAGCAGTACTTC
TRBV5-1,-,17,-,TRBJ1-1,CASSLTGRRGMNTEAFF,TGCGCCAGCAGCTTAACCGGAAGGAGAGGGATGAACACTGAAGCTTTCTTT
TRBV7-9,-,13,-,TRBJ1-4,CASSWRSNEKLFF,TGTGCCAGCAGCTGGAGATCCAATGAAAAACTGTTTTTT
TRBV13,TRBD2,17,-,TRBJ2-1,CASSLADLAGGFDEQFF,TGTGCCAGCAGCTTAGCGGATCTAGCGGGAGGGTTTGATGAGCAGTTCTTC
TRBV27,-,15,-,TRBJ1-1,CASSLGQGLNTEAFF,TGTGCCAGCAGTTTGGGTCAGGGATTGAACACTGAAGCTTTCTTT
TRBV19,-,14,-,TRBJ1-4,CASSGRGTNEKLFF,TGTGCCAGTAGTGGCAGGGGTACTAATGAAAAACTGTTTTTT
TRBV11-1,-,15,-,TRBJ1-5,CASSLEGREDQPQHF,TGTGCCAGCAGCTTAGAGGGCAGGGAGGACCAGCCCCAGCATTTT
TRBV9,-,13,-,TRBJ2-3,CASSVVGYDTQYF,TGTGCCAGCAGCGTAGTCGGGTATGATACGCAGTATTTT
TRBV5-6,-,14,-,TRBJ2-7,CASSLGQSSYEQYF,TGTGCCAGCAGCTTGGGACAGTCCTCCTACGAGCAGTACTTC
TRBV25-1,-,12,-,TRBJ2-7,CASSEYKDEQYF,TGTGCCAGCAGTGAATATAAAGACGAGCAGTACTTC
TRBV15,TRBD1,16,-,TRBJ1-3,CATSRATGGAGNTIYF,TGTGCCACCAGCAGAGCCACAGGGGGCGCTGGAAACACCATATATTTT
TRBV6-6,-,12,-,TRBJ2-7,CASSSGAYEQYF,TGTGCCAGCAGCTCCGGTGCCTACGAGCAGTACTTC
TRBV4-2,-,14,once,TRBJ2-1,CASSHVAEDNEQFF,TGTGCCAGCAGCCACGTCGCGGAAGACAATGAGCAGTTCTTC
TRBV11-2,TRBD2,16,-,TRBJ2-5,CASSLEGGRVGETQYF,TGTGCCAGCAGCTTAGAGGGCGGGAGAGTCGGAGAGACCCAGTACTTC
TRBV7-9,TRBD2,15,-,TRBJ2-2,CASSRSGSPTGELFF,TGTGCCAGCAGCCGTAGCGGGAGTCCGACCGGGGAGCTGTTTTTT
TRBV30,-,13,-,TRBJ2-3,CAWSVLGPDTQYF,TGTGCCTGGAGTGTATTGGGTCCAGATACGCAGTATTTT
TRBV27,-,12,-,TRBJ2-1,CASSLGASKQFF,TGTGCCAGCAGTTTAGGGGCTAGCAAGCAGTTCTTC
TRBV19,-,13,once,TRBJ2-7,CASSITGTYEQYF,TGTGCCAGTAGTATAACAGGTACCTACGAGCAGTACTTC
TRBV2,-,14,-,TRBJ2-3,CASSEFRELDTQYF,TGTGCCAGCAGTGAGTTCCGGGAGTTGGATACGCAGTATTTT
TRBV6-5,-,15,-,TRBJ1-1,CASRGWIKGNTEAFF,TGTGCCAGCAGGGGCTGGATAAAAGGGAACACTGAAGCTTTCTTT
TRBV4-3,-,15,-,TRBJ2-5,CASSQYPAGEETQYF,TGCGCCAGCAGCCAATATCCTGCGGGTGAAGAGACCCAGTACTTC
TRBV6-1,-,17,-,TRBJ2-4,CASSENIGSVGKNIQYF,TGTGCCAGCAGTGAAAATATCGGTTCGGTGGGCAAAAACATTCAGTACTTC
TRBV5-1,TRBD2,14,-,TRBJ2-3,CASSLVAGADTQYF,TGCGCCAGCAGCTTGGTAGCGGGAGCGGATACGCAGTATTTT
TRBV28,TRBD2,13,once,TRBJ2-7,CASRASGTYEQYF,TGTGCCAGCCGGGCTAGCGGGACCTACGAGCAGTACTTC
TRBV13,TRBD1,15,once,TRBJ1-2,CASSLQGRDREGYTF,TGTGCCAGCAGCTTACAAGGACGGGACAGGGAGGGCTACACCTTC
TRBV4-3,TRBD2,19,-,TRBJ2-7,CASSQDVGTSGILGYEQYF,TGCGCCAGCAGCCAAGATGTGGGGACTAGCGGCATCCTCGGCTACGAGCAGTACTTC
TRBV4-1,-,12,-,TRBJ2-1,CASSLSRNEQFF,TGCGCCAGCAGCCTGAGTAGGAATGAGCAGTTCTTC
TRBV13,-,15,-,TRBJ1-4,CASSLVMGPGEKLFF,TGTGCCAGCAGCTTAGTCATGGGGCCGGGTGAAAAACTGTTTTTT
TRBV4-1,TRBD2,17,-,TRBJ2-2,CASSQEGQRGGTGELFF,TGCGCCAGCAGCCAAGAAGGTCAGCGGGGGGGAACCGGGGAGCTGTTTTTT
TRBV11-2,TRBD2,14,-,TRBJ2-5,CASSLAAGAREQYF,TGTGCCAGCAGCTTAGCAGCGGGAGCGCGTGAGCAGTACTTC
TRBV7-3,TRBD1,15,-,TRBJ2-3,CASSAGTARTDTQYF,TGTGCCAGCAGCGCCGGGACAGCCAGGACAGATACGCAGTATTTT
TRBV5-1,-,14,once,TRBJ2-3,CASSLGDSTDTQYF,TGCGCCAGCAGCCTAGGGGACAGCACAGATACGCAGTATTTT
TRBV27,TRBD1,14,few,TRBJ1-5,CASSLDRDNQPQHF,TGTGCCAGCAGCCTTGACAGGGACAATCAGCCCCAGCATTTT
TRBV9,TRBD1,16,-,TRBJ2-7,CASSVGTTGVFGEQYF,TGTGCCAGCAGCGTAGGGACCACAGGGGTTTTTGGGGAGCAGTACTTC
TRBV7-9,-,12,few,TRBJ2-1,CASSFSHNEQFF,TGTGCCAGCAGCTTTTCGCACAATGAGCAGTTCTTC
TRBV19,TRBD2,14,-,TRBJ2-1,CASSPSGTYNEQFF,TGTGCCAGTAGCCCTAGCGGGACCTACAATGAGCAGTTCTTC
TRBV7-6,-,13,medium-sized,TRBJ2-7,CASSSGPNYEQYF,TGTGCCAGCAGCTCGGGTCCGAACTACGAGCAGTACTTC
TRBV7-2,-,13,-,TRBJ2-7,CASSLSSSYEQYF,TGTGCCAGCAGCTTAAGTAGCTCCTACGAGCAGTACTTC